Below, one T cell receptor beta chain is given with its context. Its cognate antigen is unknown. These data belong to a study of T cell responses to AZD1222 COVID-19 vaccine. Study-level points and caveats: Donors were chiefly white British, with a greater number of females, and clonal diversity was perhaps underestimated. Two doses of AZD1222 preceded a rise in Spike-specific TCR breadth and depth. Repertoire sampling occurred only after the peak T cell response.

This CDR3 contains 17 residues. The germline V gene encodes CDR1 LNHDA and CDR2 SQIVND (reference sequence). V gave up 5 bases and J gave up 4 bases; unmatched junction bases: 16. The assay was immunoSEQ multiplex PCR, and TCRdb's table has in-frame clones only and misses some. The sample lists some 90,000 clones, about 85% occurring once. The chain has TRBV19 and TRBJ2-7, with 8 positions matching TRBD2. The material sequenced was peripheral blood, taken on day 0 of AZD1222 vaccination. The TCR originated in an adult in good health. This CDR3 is CASSPAGGIGRIYEQYF. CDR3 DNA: TGTGCCAGTAGTCCCGCGGGAGGAATTGGGAGAATTTACGAGCAGTACTTC.